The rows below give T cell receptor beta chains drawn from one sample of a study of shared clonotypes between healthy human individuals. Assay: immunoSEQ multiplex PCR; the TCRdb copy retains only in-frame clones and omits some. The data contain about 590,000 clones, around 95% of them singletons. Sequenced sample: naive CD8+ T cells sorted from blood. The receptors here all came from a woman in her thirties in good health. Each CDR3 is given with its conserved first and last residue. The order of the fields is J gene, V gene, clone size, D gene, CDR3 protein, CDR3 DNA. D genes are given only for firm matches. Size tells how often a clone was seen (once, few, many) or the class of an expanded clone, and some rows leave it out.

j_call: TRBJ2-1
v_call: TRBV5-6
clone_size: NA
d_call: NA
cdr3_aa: CASSLGTFDNEQFF
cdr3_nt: TGTGCCAGCAGCCTGGGGACTTTCGACAATGAGCAGTTCTTC

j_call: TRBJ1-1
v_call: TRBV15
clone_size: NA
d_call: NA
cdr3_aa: CATSSGPEHTEAFF
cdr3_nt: TGTGCCACCAGCAGCGGCCCCGAGCACACTGAAGCTTTCTTT

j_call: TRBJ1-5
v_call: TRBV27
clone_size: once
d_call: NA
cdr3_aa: CASSHRAGNQPQHF
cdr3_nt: TGTGCCAGCAGTCACAGGGCCGGCAATCAGCCCCAGCATTTT

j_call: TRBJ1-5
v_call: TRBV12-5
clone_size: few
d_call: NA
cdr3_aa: CASGLAPGYSNQPQHF
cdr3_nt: TGTGCTAGTGGTTTGGCGCCCGGTTATAGCAATCAGCCCCAGCATTTT

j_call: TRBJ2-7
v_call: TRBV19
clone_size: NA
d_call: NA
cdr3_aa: CASSIVGNTYEQYF
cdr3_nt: TGTGCCAGTAGTATCGTTGGGAATACCTACGAGCAGTACTTC

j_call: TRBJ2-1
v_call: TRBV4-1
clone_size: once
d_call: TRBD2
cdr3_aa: CASSQETSGSSYNEQFF
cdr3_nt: TGCGCCAGCAGCCAAGAAACTAGCGGGAGCTCCTACAATGAGCAGTTCTTC

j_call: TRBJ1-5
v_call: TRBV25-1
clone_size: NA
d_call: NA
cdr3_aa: CASSELGGVQPQHF
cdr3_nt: TGTGCCAGCAGTGAACTGGGAGGGGTTCAGCCCCAGCATTTT

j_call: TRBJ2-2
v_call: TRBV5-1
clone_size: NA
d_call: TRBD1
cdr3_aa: CASSRGWGQMNTGELFF
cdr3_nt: TGCGCCAGCAGCCGGGGTTGGGGACAGATGAACACCGGGGAGCTGTTTTTT

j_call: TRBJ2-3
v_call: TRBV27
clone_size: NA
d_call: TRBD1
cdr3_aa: CASSLRDRGTDTQYF
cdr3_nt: TGTGCCAGCAGTTTACGGGACAGGGGAACAGATACGCAGTATTTT

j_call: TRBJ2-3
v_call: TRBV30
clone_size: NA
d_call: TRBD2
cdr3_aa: CAWGLAGVIDTQYF
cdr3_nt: TGTGCCTGGGGACTAGCGGGAGTCATAGATACGCAGTATTTT

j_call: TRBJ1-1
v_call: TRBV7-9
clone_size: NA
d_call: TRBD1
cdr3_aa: CASRPAPGTGQGGTEAFF
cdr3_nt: TGTGCCAGCAGACCCGCTCCCGGGACAGGGCAGGGGGGCACTGAAGCTTTCTTT

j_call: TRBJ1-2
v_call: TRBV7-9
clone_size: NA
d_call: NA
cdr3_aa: CASSLESRYGYTF
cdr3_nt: TGTGCCAGCAGCTTAGAATCCCGGTATGGCTACACCTTC

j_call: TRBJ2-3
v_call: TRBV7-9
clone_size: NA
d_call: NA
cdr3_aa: CASSPPGISTDTQYF
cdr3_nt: TGTGCCAGCAGCCCCCCGGGGATTAGCACAGATACGCAGTATTTT

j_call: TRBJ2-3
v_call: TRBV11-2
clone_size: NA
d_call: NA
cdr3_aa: CASSSTLDAGTDTQYF
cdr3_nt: TGTGCCAGCAGCTCCACCCTTGATGCCGGGACAGATACGCAGTATTTT

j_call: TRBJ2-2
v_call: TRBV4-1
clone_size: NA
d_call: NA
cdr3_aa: CASSPPGQDTGELFF
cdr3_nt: TGCGCCAGCAGCCCCCCGGGACAAGACACCGGGGAGCTGTTTTTT

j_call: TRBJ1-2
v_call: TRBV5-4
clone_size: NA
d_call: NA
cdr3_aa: CASSLAGKQTYGYTF
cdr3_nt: TGTGCCAGCAGCTTGGCCGGAAAACAGACCTATGGCTACACCTTC

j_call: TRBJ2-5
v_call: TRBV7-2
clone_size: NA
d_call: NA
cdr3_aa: CASSLVGSAIETQYF
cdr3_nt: TGTGCCAGCAGCTTAGTAGGGTCCGCTATAGAGACCCAGTACTTC

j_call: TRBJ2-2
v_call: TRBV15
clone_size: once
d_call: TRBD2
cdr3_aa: CATSRDGTSGKGATGELFF
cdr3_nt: TGTGCCACCAGCAGAGATGGGACTAGCGGGAAAGGGGCCACCGGGGAGCTGTTTTTT

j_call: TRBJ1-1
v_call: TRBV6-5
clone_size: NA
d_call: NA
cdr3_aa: CASSISGRTEAFF
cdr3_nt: TGTGCCAGCAGTATCTCAGGGCGGACTGAAGCTTTCTTT

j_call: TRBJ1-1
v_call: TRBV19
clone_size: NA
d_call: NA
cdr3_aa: CASSIDLESHMFGTEAFF
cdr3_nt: TGTGCCAGTAGTATAGATTTGGAATCCCATATGTTTGGCACTGAAGCTTTCTTT

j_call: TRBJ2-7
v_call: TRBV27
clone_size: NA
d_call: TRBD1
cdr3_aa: CASSPGTVGYEQYF
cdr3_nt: TGTGCCAGCAGTCCCGGGACAGTGGGTTACGAGCAGTACTTC

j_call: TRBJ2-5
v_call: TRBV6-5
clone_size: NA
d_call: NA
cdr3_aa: CASSYSGPQETQYF
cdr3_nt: TGTGCCAGCAGTTACTCAGGACCCCAAGAGACCCAGTACTTC

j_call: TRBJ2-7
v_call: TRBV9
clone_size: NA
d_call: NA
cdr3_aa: CASSVDGDEQYF
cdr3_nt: TGTGCCAGCAGCGTAGATGGCGACGAGCAGTACTTC

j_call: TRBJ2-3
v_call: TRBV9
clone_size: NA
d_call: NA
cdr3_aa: CASSNRQISSTDTQYF
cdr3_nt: TGTGCCAGCAGCAACCGACAAATTTCTAGCACAGATACGCAGTATTTT

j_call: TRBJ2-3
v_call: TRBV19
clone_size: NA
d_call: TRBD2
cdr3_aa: CASSLTSGDTQYF
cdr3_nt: TGTGCCAGTAGTCTTACTAGCGGAGATACGCAGTATTTT

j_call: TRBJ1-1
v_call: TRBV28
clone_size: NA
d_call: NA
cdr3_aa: CASSLAVGTTEAFF
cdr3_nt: TGTGCCAGCAGTTTGGCCGTGGGAACCACTGAAGCTTTCTTT

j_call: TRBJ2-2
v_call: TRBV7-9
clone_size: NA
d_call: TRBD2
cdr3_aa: CASSPWTSGTGELFF
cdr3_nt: TGTGCCAGCAGCCCATGGACTAGCGGAACCGGGGAGCTGTTTTTT

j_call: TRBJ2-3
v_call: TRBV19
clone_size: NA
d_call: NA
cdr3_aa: CASSIGGTSTDTQYF
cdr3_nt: TGTGCCAGTAGTATCGGTGGGACTAGCACAGATACGCAGTATTTT